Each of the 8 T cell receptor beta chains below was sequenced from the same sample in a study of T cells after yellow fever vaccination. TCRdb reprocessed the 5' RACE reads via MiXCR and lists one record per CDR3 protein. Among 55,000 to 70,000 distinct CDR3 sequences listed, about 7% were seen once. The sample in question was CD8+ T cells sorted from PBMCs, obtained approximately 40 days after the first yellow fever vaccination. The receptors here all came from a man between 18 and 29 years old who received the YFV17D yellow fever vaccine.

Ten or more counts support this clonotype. The CDR3 nucleotides read TGTGCCAGCAGTTTGGTGGTGGCGGAACCCGGCTCCTACGAGCAGTACTTC. Amino acids: CASSLVVAEPGSYEQYF. The genes are TRBV12-3 or TRBV12-4 and TRBJ2-7; no reliable D call. The CDR3 has 17 residues. Trimming stripped 3 bases from V and 0 bases from J, with 18 bases between.

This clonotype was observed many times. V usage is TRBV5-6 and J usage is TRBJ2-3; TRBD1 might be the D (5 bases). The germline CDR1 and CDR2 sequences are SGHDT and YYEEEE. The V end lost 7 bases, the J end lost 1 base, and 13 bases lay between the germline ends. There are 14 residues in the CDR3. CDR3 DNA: TGTGCCAGCGCCTCCCCACAGGGCACAGATACGCAGTATTTT. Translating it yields CASASPQGTDTQYF.

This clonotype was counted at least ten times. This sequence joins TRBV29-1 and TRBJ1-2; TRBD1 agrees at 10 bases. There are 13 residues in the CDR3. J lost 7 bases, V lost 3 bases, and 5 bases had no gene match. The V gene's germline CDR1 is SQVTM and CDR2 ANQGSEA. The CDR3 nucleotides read TGCAGCGTTGATGGGACAGGGGAAATTGGCTACACCTTC. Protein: CSVDGTGEIGYTF.

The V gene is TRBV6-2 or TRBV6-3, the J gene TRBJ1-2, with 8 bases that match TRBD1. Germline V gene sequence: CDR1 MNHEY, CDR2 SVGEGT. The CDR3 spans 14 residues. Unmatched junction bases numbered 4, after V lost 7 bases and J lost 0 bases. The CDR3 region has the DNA TGTGCCAGCACTCGACAGGGGTCTAACTATGGCTACACCTTC. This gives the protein CASTRQGSNYGYTF.

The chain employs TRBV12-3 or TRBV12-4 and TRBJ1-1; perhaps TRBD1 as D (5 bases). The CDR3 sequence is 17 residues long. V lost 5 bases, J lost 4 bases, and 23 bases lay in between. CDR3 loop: CASSPDIDAGRATEAFF. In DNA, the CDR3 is TGTGCCAGCAGTCCCGACATCGACGCGGGGCGGGCCACTGAAGCTTTCTTT.

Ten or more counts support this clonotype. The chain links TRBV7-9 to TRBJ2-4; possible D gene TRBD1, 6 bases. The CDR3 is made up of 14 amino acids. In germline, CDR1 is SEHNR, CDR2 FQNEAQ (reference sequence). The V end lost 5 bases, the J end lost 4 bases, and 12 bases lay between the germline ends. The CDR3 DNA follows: TGTGCCAGCAGCATCCGGACAGAGAAAAACATTCAGTACTTC. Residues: CASSIRTEKNIQYF.

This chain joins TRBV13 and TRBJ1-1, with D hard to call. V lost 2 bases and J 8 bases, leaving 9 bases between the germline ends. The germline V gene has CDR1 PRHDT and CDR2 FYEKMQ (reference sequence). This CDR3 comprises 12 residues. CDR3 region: CASSLIENEAFF. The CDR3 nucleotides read TGTGCCAGCAGCTTAATCGAGAACGAAGCTTTCTTT.

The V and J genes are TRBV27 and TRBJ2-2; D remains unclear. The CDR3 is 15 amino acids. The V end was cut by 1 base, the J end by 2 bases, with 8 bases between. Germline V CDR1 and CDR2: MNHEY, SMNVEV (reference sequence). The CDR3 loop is CASSLYQTNTGELFF. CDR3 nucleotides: TGTGCCAGCAGTTTATACCAGACTAACACCGGGGAGCTGTTTTTT.